The entry below describes one T cell receptor (beta chain). What it recognizes is unknown. This specimen belongs to a study of graft-versus-host responses after intestinal transplantation. The wider study: The recipients all started with anti-thymocyte globulin induction and then took tacrolimus and steroids for about three years. Study-wide results and limits: Detection of GvH clones occurred in recipient marrow, and some had their first appearance in ileum or blood. Declining HvG levels early post-transplant were linked to peak circulating GvH clone levels.

Only in-frame clones appear in the TCRdb table, and some are missing; sequencing was by immunoSEQ multiplex PCR. The sample includes 37,000 or so clones, around 90% of them seen just once. The V gene's germline CDR1 is SNHLY and CDR2 FYNNEI. V lost 7 bases to trimming and J lost 6 bases; unmatched junction nucleotides: 16. The CDR3 is made up of 16 amino acids. The sequence was obtained from a human patient who received an intestinal transplant, so some T cells may come from the graft donor. The source material was PBMCs, sampled approximately 320 days after intestinal transplant. The chain is built from TRBV2 and TRBJ2-7; 9 nucleotides line up with TRBD1. The CDR3 DNA reads as TGTGCCAGCATGGGGGACAGGGACAGGGTCTCCCTCGAGCAGTACTTC. Its protein is CASMGDRDRVSLEQYF.